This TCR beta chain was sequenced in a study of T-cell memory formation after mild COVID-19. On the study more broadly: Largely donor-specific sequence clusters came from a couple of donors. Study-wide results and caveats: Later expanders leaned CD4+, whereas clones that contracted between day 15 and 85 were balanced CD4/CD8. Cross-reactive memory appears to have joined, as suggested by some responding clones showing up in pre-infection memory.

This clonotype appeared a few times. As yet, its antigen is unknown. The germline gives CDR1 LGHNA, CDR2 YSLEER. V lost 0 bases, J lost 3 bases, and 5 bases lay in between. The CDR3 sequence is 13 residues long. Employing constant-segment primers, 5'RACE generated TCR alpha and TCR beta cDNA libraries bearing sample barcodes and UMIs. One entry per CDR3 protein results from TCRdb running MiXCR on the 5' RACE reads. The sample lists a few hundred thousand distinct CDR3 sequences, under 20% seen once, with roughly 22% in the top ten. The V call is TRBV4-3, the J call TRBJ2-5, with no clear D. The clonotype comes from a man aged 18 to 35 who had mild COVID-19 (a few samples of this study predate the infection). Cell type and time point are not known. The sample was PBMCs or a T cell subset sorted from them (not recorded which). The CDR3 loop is CASSQDPKETQYF. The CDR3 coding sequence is TGCGCCAGCAGCCAAGATCCCAAAGAGACCCAGTACTTC.